This T cell receptor beta chain was captured by sequencing in a study of tumor-infiltrating lymphocytes in primary liver carcinoma. Remarks on this clonotype: Its antigen is unknown.

Study-wide results and limits: Tumor specimens were characterized by a significantly higher top-250-clone fraction than blood (p = 0.039). Tumor-adjacent and tumor-blood pairs displayed less overlap than did pairs of tumor regions.

V was trimmed by 4 bases and J by 4 bases, leaving 13 bases between them. CDR3 length equals 14 residues. Germline V gives CDR1 GTSNPN, CDR2 SVGIG (reference sequence). The authors took blood RNA from unsorted whole blood and also extracted germline DNA. The study enrolled treatment-naive patients with chronic HBV infection. Before surgery, approximately 4 milliliters of EDTA blood were taken. The input was 450 to 500 ng total RNA; TCR beta cDNA was made from it with a constant-region primer. Generation of the TCR beta libraries relied on three nested multiplex PCR rounds using slightly modified ARM-PCR. Primers for the first two PCR rounds were TRBV1-TRBV30 forward primers and a C-beta reverse primer (roughly 9 cycles per round). TCRdb re-derived calls from the multiplex PCR reads in MiXCR, one entry per CDR3 protein. The sample includes 300,000 to 400,000 distinct CDR3 sequences, around 60% of them seen just once.

This receptor was obtained from a man between 40 and 49 years old with primary liver carcinoma and hepatitis B virus infection. J is TRBJ2-2 and V is TRBV30; D remains ambiguous. The sample was peripheral blood. CDR3 sequence (DNA): TGTGCCTGGACTCGTATTTTGAGCACCGGGGAGCTGTTTTTT. This codes for CAWTRILSTGELFF.